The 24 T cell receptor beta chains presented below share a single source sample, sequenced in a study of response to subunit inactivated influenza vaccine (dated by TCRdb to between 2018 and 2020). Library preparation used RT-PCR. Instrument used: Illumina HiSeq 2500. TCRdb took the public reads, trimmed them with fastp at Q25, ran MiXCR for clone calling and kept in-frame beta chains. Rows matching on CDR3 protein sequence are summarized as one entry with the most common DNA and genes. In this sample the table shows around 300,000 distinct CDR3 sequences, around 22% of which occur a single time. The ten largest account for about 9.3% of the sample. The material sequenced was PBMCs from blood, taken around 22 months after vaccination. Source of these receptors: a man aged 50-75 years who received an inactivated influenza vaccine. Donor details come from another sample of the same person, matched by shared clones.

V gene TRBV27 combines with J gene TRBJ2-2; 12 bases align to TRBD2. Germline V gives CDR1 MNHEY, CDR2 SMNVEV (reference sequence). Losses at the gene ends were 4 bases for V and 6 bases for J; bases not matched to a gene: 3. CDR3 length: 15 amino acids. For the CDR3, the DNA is TGTGCCAGCAGTTCGAGACTAGCGGGGGCCGGGGAGCTGTTTTTT. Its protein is CASSSRLAGAGELFF.

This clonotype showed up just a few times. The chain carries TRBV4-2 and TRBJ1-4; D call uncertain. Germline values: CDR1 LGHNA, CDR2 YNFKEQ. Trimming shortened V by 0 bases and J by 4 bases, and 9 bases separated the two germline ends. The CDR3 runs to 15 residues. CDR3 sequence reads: CASSQDGRSNEKLFF. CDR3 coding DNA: TGTGCCAGCAGCCAAGACGGGCGGAGTAATGAAAAACTGTTTTTT.

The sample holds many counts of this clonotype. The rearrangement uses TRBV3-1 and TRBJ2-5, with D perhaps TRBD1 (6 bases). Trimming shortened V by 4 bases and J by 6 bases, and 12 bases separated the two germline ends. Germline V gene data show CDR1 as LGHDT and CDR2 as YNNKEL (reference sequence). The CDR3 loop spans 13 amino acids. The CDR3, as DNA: TGTGCCAGCAGCCCACAGGGTCTACAGACCCAGTACTTC. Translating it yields CASSPQGLQTQYF.

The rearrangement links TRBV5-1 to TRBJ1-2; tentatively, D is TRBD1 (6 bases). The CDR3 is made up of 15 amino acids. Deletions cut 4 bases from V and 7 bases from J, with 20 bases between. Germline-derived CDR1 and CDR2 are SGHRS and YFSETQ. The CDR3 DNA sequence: TGCGCCAGCAGCCTAGTAGGGCAGGGGAGTTTTGGCTACACCTTC. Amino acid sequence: CASSLVGQGSFGYTF.

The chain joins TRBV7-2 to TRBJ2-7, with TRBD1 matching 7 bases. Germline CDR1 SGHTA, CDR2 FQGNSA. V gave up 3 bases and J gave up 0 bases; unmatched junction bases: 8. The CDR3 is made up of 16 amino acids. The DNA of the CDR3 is TGTGCCAGCAGCTTCCGACCGACAGGGCCCTCCTACGAGCAGTACTTC. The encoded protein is CASSFRPTGPSYEQYF.

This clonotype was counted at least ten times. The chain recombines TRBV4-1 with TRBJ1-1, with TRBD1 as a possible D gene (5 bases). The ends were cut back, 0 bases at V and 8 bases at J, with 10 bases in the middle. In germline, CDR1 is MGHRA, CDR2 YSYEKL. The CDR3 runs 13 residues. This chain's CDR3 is CASSQDGRGEAFF. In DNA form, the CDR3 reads TGCGCCAGCAGCCAAGACGGTCGGGGGGAAGCTTTCTTT.

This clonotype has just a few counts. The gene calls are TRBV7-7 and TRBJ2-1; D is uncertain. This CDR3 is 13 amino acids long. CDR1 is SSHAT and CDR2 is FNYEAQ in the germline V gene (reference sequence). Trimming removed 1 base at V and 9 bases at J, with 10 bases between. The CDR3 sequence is CASSLDSDLEQFF. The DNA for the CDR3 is TGTGCCAGCAGCTTAGACTCGGACCTTGAGCAGTTCTTC.

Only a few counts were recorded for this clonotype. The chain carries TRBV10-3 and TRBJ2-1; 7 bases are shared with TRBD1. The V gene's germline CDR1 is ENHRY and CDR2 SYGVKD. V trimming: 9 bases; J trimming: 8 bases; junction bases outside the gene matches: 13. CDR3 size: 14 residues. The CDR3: CAIGVGRGTDEQFF. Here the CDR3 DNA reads TGTGCCATTGGGGTGGGCAGGGGGACCGATGAGCAGTTCTTC.

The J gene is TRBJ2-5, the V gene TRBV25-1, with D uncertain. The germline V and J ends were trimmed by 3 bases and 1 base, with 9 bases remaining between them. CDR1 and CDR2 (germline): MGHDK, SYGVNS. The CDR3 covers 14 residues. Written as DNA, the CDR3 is TGTGCCAGCAGTGACAGGCTTTTCCAAGAGACCCAGTACTTC. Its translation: CASSDRLFQETQYF. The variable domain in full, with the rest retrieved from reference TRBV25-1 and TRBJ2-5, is EADIYQTPRYLVIGTGKKITLECSQTMGHDKMYWYQQDPGMELHLIHYSYGVNSTEKGDLSSESTVSRIRTEHFPLTLESARPSHTSQYLCASSDRLFQETQYFGPGTRLLVL.

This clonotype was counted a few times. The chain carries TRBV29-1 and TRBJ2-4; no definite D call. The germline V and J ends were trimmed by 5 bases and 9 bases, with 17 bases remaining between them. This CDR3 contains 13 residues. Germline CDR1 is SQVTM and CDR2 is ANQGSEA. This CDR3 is CSVSQSDRGIQYF. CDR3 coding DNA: TGCAGCGTTTCACAATCGGACCGTGGCATTCAGTACTTC.

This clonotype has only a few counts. CDR3 coding DNA: TGTGCCAGCAGCTTTTCCACCGGACTAGCTATAAATACGCAGTATTTT. The encoded protein is CASSFSTGLAINTQYF. V and J are TRBV7-9 and TRBJ2-3; 8 nucleotides align to TRBD2. CDR3 length: 16 amino acids. Germline trimming cut 3 bases from V and 7 bases from J; bases unmatched to any gene: 12. Germline loops: CDR1 SEHNR, CDR2 FQNEAQ (reference sequence).

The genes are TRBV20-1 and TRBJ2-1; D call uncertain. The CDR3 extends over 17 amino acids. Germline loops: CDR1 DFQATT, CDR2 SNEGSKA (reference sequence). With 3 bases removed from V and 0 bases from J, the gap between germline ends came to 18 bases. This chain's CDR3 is CSASRLYGPSSYNEQFF. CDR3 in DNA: TGCAGTGCTAGCCGCCTTTACGGGCCCAGCTCCTACAATGAGCAGTTCTTC.

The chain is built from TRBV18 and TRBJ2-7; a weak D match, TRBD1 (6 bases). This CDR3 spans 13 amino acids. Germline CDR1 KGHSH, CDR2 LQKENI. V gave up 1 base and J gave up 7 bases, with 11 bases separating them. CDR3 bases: TGTGCCAGCTCACCACTGTCCCAGGGGGAGCAGTACTTC. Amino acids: CASSPLSQGEQYF.

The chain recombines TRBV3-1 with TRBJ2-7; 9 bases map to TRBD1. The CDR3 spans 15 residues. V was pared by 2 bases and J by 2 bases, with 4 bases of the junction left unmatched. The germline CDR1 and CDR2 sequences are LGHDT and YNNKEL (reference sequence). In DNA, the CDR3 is TGTGCCAGCAGCCAACATACAGGGGGCCCCTACGAGCAGTACTTC. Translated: CASSQHTGGPYEQYF.

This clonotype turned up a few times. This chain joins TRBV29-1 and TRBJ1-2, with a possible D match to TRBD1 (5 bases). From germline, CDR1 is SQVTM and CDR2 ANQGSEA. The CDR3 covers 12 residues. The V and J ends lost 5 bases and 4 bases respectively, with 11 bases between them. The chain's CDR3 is CSVSGDGYGYTF. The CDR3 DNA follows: TGCAGCGTTTCGGGGGACGGCTATGGCTACACCTTC.

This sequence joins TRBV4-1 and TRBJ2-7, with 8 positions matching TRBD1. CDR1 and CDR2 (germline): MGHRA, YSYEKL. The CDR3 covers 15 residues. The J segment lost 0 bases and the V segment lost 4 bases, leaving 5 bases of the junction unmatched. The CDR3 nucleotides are TGCGCCAGCAGCCCTCAGGGGGCCCACTCCTACGAGCAGTACTTC. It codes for CASSPQGAHSYEQYF.

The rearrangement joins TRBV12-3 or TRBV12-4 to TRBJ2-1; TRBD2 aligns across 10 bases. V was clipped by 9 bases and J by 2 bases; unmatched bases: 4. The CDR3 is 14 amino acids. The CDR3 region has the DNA TGTGCCAGTCTAGCGGGAGTGACCTACAATGAGCAGTTCTTC. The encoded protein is CASLAGVTYNEQFF.

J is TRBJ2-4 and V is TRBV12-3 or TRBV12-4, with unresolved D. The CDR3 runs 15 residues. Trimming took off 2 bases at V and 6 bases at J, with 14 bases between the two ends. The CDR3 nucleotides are TGTGCCAGCAGTTTAAATGTCGCGACCCCAAACATTCAGTACTTC. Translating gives CASSLNVATPNIQYF.

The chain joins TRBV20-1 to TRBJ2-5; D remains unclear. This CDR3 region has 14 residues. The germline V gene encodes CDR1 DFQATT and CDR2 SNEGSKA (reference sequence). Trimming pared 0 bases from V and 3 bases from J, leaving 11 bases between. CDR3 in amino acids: CSARDRDFKETQYF. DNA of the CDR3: TGCAGTGCTAGAGATCGAGACTTCAAAGAGACCCAGTACTTC.

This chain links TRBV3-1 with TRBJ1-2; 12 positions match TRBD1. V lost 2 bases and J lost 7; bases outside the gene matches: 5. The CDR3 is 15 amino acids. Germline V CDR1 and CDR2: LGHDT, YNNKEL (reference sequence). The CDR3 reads CASSQPGTGGFGYTF. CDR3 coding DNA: TGTGCCAGCAGCCAACCCGGGACAGGGGGCTTTGGCTACACCTTC.

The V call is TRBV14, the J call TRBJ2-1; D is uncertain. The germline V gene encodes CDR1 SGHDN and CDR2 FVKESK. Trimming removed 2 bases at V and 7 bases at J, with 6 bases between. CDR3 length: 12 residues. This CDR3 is CASSQRWNEQFF. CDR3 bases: TGTGCCAGCAGCCAACGATGGAATGAGCAGTTCTTC.

In nucleotides, the CDR3 is TGTGCCTGGAGTGTACTAACAGGGCAAGAGACCCAGTACTTC. This encodes CAWSVLTGQETQYF. The rearrangement joins TRBV30 to TRBJ2-5, with a weak D call TRBD1 (6 bases). CDR3 length: 14 residues. Germline values: CDR1 GTSNPN, CDR2 SVGIG (reference sequence). V dropped 0 bases and J dropped 2 bases, with 10 bases sitting between them.

The DNA for the CDR3 is TGTGCCAGCAGGTCCCCAGGACCCTATAAATATGGCTACACCTTC. Translation gives CASRSPGPYKYGYTF. This chain links TRBV28 with TRBJ1-2; D is ambiguous. The CDR3 loop spans 15 amino acids. V was cut by 6 bases and J by 5 bases, with 19 bases left in between. Germline V gene lookup returns CDR1 MDHEN and CDR2 SYDVKM.

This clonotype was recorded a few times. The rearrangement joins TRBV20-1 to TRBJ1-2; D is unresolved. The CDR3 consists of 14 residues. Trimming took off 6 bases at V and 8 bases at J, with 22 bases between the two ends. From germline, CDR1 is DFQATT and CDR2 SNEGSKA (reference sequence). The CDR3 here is CSASPKVIRRGYTF. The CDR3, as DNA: TGCAGTGCGTCACCGAAGGTCATCAGGAGGGGCTACACCTTC.